These 31 T cell receptor beta chains share one sample of origin, sequenced in a study of cytomegalovirus exposure and HLA in healthy donors. PCR involved 60 Vbeta and 13 Jbeta primers. TCRdb keeps only in-frame clones here, not all; method: immunoSEQ multiplex PCR. This table has under 150,000 clones, approximately 73% appearing once. Sequencing was done on a sample of PBMCs. The receptors here all came from a human donor in good health.

V gene TRBV2 combines with J gene TRBJ1-2; 7 nucleotides line up with TRBD1. Germline V gives CDR1 SNHLY, CDR2 FYNNEI. J gave up 5 bases and V 7 bases, and 10 bases lay outside the gene matches. CDR3 length: 14 amino acids. This CDR3 is CASNRQGSRYGYTF. The CDR3 coding sequence is TGTGCCAGCAATAGACAGGGATCGAGGTATGGCTACACCTTC.

V is TRBV15 and J is TRBJ2-7; 9 bases are a match to TRBD1. Losses at the gene ends were 0 bases for V and 1 base for J; bases not matched to a gene: 10. The CDR3 spans 18 residues. Germline CDR1 reads LNHNV; CDR2 reads YYDKDF (reference sequence). The CDR3 sequence: CATSRDPTGTGRSYEQYF. CDR3 sequence (DNA): TGTGCCACCAGCAGAGATCCCACCGGGACAGGGAGGTCCTACGAGCAGTACTTC.

This clone has only one observation. This rearrangement joins TRBV6-4 to TRBJ2-6; a possible D gene is TRBD2 (5 bases). Trimming removed 8 bases at V and 2 bases at J, with 13 bases between. The CDR3 has 15 amino acids. From germline, CDR1 is MRHNA and CDR2 SNTAGT. The CDR3: CASEEEGAGANVLTF. DNA of the CDR3: TGTGCCAGCGAGGAAGAGGGCGCTGGGGCCAACGTCCTGACTTTC.

The chain couples TRBV6-4 to TRBJ1-5, with D unresolved. The germline CDR1 and CDR2 sequences are MRHNA and SNTAGT. The CDR3 covers 15 residues. Trimming took off 5 bases at V and 4 bases at J, with 15 bases between the two ends. The CDR3 protein is CASSPGWGDNQPQHF. The CDR3, as DNA: TGTGCCAGCAGTCCCGGGTGGGGAGATAATCAGCCCCAGCATTTT.

V and J are TRBV10-3 and TRBJ2-3, with D perhaps TRBD1 (5 bases). The V end was cut by 6 bases, the J end by 3 bases, with 10 bases between. Germline CDR1 and CDR2: ENHRY and SYGVKD. This CDR3 region has 13 residues. The CDR3 bases are TGTGCCATCAGCCTGACAGCTACAGATACGCAGTATTTT. Translating gives CAISLTATDTQYF.

This chain joins TRBV5-4 and TRBJ1-1; 7 nucleotides agree with TRBD1. Germline V lookup: CDR1 SGHNT, CDR2 YYREEE (reference sequence). Losses at the gene ends were 4 bases for V and 3 bases for J; bases not matched to a gene: 12. The CDR3 totals 16 residues. The CDR3: CASSPSTGIMDTEAFF. In DNA form, the CDR3 reads TGTGCCAGCAGCCCGTCGACAGGGATCATGGACACTGAAGCTTTCTTT.

The J gene is TRBJ2-1, the V gene TRBV5-4, with TRBD1 identical over 10 bases. Germline CDR1 and CDR2: SGHNT and YYREEE (reference sequence). The CDR3 runs 15 residues. J gave up 2 bases and V 5 bases, and 4 bases lay outside the gene matches. The CDR3 reads CASRAGTGAYNEQFF. DNA for the CDR3: TGTGCCAGCAGGGCCGGGACAGGGGCCTACAATGAGCAGTTCTTC.

The gene calls are TRBV28 and TRBJ1-2; 9 bases map to TRBD1. CDR1 is MDHEN and CDR2 is SYDVKM in the germline V gene. V gave up 3 bases and J gave up 8 bases; unmatched junction bases: 7. The CDR3 covers 14 residues. This CDR3 reads CASSFSDRGWGYTF. The DNA for the CDR3 is TGTGCCAGCAGTTTCTCGGACAGGGGTTGGGGCTACACCTTC.

In its sample, this clone was seen a few times. One end of the junction fails to match germline, which may point to a read error. V gene TRBV25-1 combines with J gene TRBJ1-1; 8 bases are shared with TRBD1. The V gene's germline CDR1 is MGHDK and CDR2 SYGVNS. The CDR3 loop spans 14 amino acids. The CDR3: CASRDRVWNAEAFF. As DNA, the CDR3 is TGTGCCAGCAGGGACAGGGTGTGGAACGCTGAAGCTTTCTTT.

V gene TRBV5-4 combines with J gene TRBJ1-3; possible D gene TRBD1, 5 bases. This CDR3 has 15 residues. V shed 5 bases and J shed 3 bases, with 15 bases lying between them. Germline CDR1 SGHNT, CDR2 YYREEE (reference sequence). The CDR3 region has the DNA TGTGCCAGCAGTAAAGGGGAGGTCCGTGGAAACACCATATATTTT. It specifies CASSKGEVRGNTIYF. Full variable domain (outside the CDR3, taken from reference TRBV5-4 and TRBJ1-3): ETGVTQSPTHLIKTRGQQVTLRCSSQSGHNTVSWYQQALGQGPQFIFQYYREEENGRGNFPPRFSGLQFPNYSSELNVNALELDDSALYLCASSKGEVRGNTIYFGEGSWLTVV.

The V and J genes are TRBV10-2 and TRBJ1-1, with D perhaps matching TRBD1 (5 bases). V lost 6 bases to trimming and J lost 0 bases, with 20 bases between them. Germline CDR1 WSHSY, CDR2 SAAADI. This CDR3 region has 17 residues. The CDR3 spells CASRKYRLRTMNTEAFF. The CDR3 DNA reads as TGCGCCAGCAGAAAATACAGGTTGAGGACCATGAACACTGAAGCTTTCTTT.

V is TRBV4-1 and J is TRBJ1-4; 8 nucleotides agree with TRBD1. The V and J ends lost 1 base and 7 bases, in that order; junction bases with no gene match: 8. The CDR3 contains 16 residues. Germline CDR1 MGHRA, CDR2 YSYEKL. The CDR3 DNA follows: TGCGCCAGCAGCCAAGGAGTTAGGCAGGGGGCTGAAAAACTGTTTTTT. Amino acid sequence: CASSQGVRQGAEKLFF.

V and J are TRBV7-8 and TRBJ2-1; 10 nucleotides line up with TRBD2. V was pared by 5 bases and J by 8 bases, with 15 bases of the junction left unmatched. The CDR3 has 17 amino acids. Germline V CDR1 and CDR2: SGHVS, FQNEAQ. The DNA for the CDR3 is TGTGCCAGCAGCCCGGTAGTTGCCAGCGGGAGGGGCCATGAGCAGTTCTTC. Translation: CASSPVVASGRGHEQFF.

J is TRBJ1-2 and V is TRBV19; D is perhaps TRBD1 (6 bases). The germline V and J ends were trimmed by 0 bases and 8 bases, with 13 bases remaining between them. Germline V gene data show CDR1 as LNHDA and CDR2 as SQIVND (reference sequence). The CDR3 covers 14 residues. The CDR3 nucleotides are TGTGCCAGTAGTATAGATTTCCAGGGGAGAGGCTACACCTTC. It yields the protein CASSIDFQGRGYTF. The whole variable domain, filled in from reference TRBV19 and TRBJ1-2, reads DGGITQSPKYLFRKEGQNVTLSCEQNLNHDAMYWYRQDPGQGLRLIYYSQIVNDFQKGDIAEGYSVSREKKESFPLTVTSAQKNPTAFYLCASSIDFQGRGYTFGSGTRLTVV.

This clone has only a few counts. The chain links TRBV6-1 to TRBJ1-5, with 11 bases lining up with TRBD1. The junction had 6 bases not matched to a gene; V was cut back by 6 bases and J by 5 bases. The CDR3 covers 15 residues. Per the germline V gene, CDR1 is MNHNS and CDR2 is SASEGT. This CDR3 is CASRIGQGADQPQHF. The CDR3 bases are TGTGCCAGCAGGATCGGACAGGGGGCGGATCAGCCCCAGCATTTT.

The chain employs TRBV5-6 and TRBJ2-3; D not resolved. The CDR3 loop spans 13 amino acids. The V end lost 3 bases, the J end lost 4 bases, and 9 bases lay between the germline ends. The germline V gene encodes CDR1 SGHDT and CDR2 YYEEEE. CDR3 DNA: TGTGCCAGCAGCTATACTACGGCAGATACGCAGTATTTT. Protein sequence: CASSYTTADTQYF.

This clone was recorded a few times. This chain joins TRBV5-1 and TRBJ1-2; 8 bases are a match to TRBD1. Germline V gene sequence: CDR1 SGHRS, CDR2 YFSETQ. This CDR3 has 15 residues. V shed 4 bases and J 2 bases; nucleotides not matched to a gene: 7. CDR3 nucleotides: TGCGCCAGCAGCGGAGGACAGGGACCCAACTATGGCTACACCTTC. Its translation: CASSGGQGPNYGYTF.

The genes are TRBV6-1 and TRBJ2-7, with D tentatively TRBD1 (6 bases). Germline assignment: CDR1 MNHNS and CDR2 SASEGT. CDR3 length: 13 residues. The V and J ends lost 5 bases and 6 bases respectively, with 14 bases between them. For the CDR3, the DNA is TGTGCCAGCAGTTATCGTCCAGGGGCCGAGCAGTACTTC. This codes for CASSYRPGAEQYF.

The chain recombines TRBV7-2 with TRBJ2-3, with 11 nucleotides matching TRBD2. V was pared by 1 base and J by 5 bases, with 8 bases of the junction left unmatched. Germline V gene data show CDR1 as SGHTA and CDR2 as FQGNSA. This CDR3 comprises 17 residues. The CDR3 protein is CASSLVLAGGPGDTQYF. CDR3 sequence (DNA): TGTGCCAGCAGCTTAGTTTTAGCGGGAGGGCCGGGAGATACGCAGTATTTT.

The rearrangement uses TRBV7-6 and TRBJ2-7, with 11 bases aligning to TRBD1. The CDR3 consists of 16 residues. Germline-derived CDR1 and CDR2 are SGHVS and FNYEAQ. The junction had 11 bases not matched to a gene; V was cut back by 5 bases and J by 5 bases. The CDR3 bases are TGTGCCAGCAGCCAAGATCACGGACAGGGGGCGAACGAGCAGTACTTC. It yields the protein CASSQDHGQGANEQYF.

This chain joins TRBV12-1 and TRBJ2-1; the table gives TRBD2 as D, unverified against the DNA. TRBV12-1 is designated a pseudogene. The CDR3 loop spans 18 amino acids. The CDR3 nucleotides are TGTGCCAGCAGCTTTGCTCTAGCGGGGGGAATGATCTACAATGAGCAGTTCTTC. Translating it yields CASSFALAGGMIYNEQFF.

The chain couples TRBV4-1 to TRBJ2-5, with 9 bases matching TRBD1. Per germline, CDR1 MGHRA and CDR2 YSYEKL. The CDR3 has 14 residues. J gave up 3 bases and V 2 bases, and 1 base lay outside the gene matches. The CDR3 spells CASSQRTGEETQYF. The CDR3, as DNA: TGCGCCAGCAGCCAAAGGACAGGGGAAGAGACCCAGTACTTC.

This chain joins TRBV7-9 and TRBJ2-6, with D perhaps matching TRBD1 (6 bases). V lost 7 bases to trimming and J lost 8 bases, with 15 bases between them. Germline loops: CDR1 SEHNR, CDR2 FQNEAQ (reference sequence). The CDR3 sequence is 14 residues long. CDR3 sequence reads: CASIKQGTTNVLTF. The DNA for the CDR3 is TGTGCCAGCATCAAACAGGGAACCACCAACGTCCTGACTTTC.

V and J are TRBV5-6 and TRBJ2-3, with 11 bases matching TRBD2. Germline CDR1 reads SGHDT; CDR2 reads YYEEEE. This CDR3 spans 16 amino acids. V lost 4 bases and J lost 5; bases outside the gene matches: 9. The CDR3 bases are TGTGCCAGCAGCCTTCCGGGGCTAGCGGGAGGAGATACGCAGTATTTT. This codes for CASSLPGLAGGDTQYF.

V usage is TRBV5-1 and J usage is TRBJ1-2; 7 bases match TRBD1. V gave up 0 bases and J gave up 6 bases; unmatched junction bases: 2. CDR1 SGHRS and CDR2 YFSETQ come from the germline V gene. This CDR3 spans 13 amino acids. The CDR3: CASSLGTGDGYTF. The CDR3 DNA reads TGCGCCAGCAGCTTGGGAACAGGGGATGGCTACACCTTC.

This rearrangement joins TRBV6-1 to TRBJ1-5; 7 bases align to TRBD1. The CDR3 length is 13 residues. J lost 7 bases, V lost 4 bases, and 4 bases had no gene match. Germline V gives CDR1 MNHNS, CDR2 SASEGT. Here the CDR3 reads CASSADRDQPQHF. In DNA form, the CDR3 reads TGTGCCAGCAGTGCCGACAGGGACCAGCCCCAGCATTTT.

In DNA, the CDR3 is TGTGCCAGCGGGACAGGAGTGAATCAGCCCCAGCATTTT. It translates to CASGTGVNQPQHF. V gene TRBV21-1 combines with J gene TRBJ1-5; the DNA was not used to check the table's D call, TRBD1. TRBV21-1 is annotated as a pseudogene. The CDR3 covers 13 residues.

A few counts support this clone. This chain links TRBV28 with TRBJ1-2; weak D call: TRBD1 (6 bases). CDR3 length: 16 residues. Germline lookup yields CDR1 MDHEN and CDR2 SYDVKM. V dropped 6 bases and J dropped 5 bases, with 22 bases sitting between them. CDR3 DNA sequence: TGTGCCAGCAGCCTAATCCGGGGGGCAGGTCTTTATGGCTACACCTTC. Its translation: CASSLIRGAGLYGYTF.

The V and J genes are TRBV6-5 and TRBJ1-1; 7 bases line up with TRBD1. Per the germline V gene, CDR1 is MNHEY and CDR2 is SVGAGI. The CDR3 covers 14 residues. V was clipped by 4 bases and J by 2 bases; unmatched bases: 4. The chain's CDR3 is CASSLQGRNTEAFF. The DNA for the CDR3 is TGTGCCAGCAGTTTACAGGGGCGAAACACTGAAGCTTTCTTT.

The chain employs TRBV7-9 and TRBJ2-7, with D perhaps TRBD1 (6 bases). Germline loops: CDR1 SEHNR, CDR2 FQNEAQ (reference sequence). This CDR3 is 14 amino acids long. V lost 1 base to trimming and J lost 4 bases, with 11 bases between them. This CDR3 reads CASSLVRGGYEQYF. The CDR3 DNA reads as TGTGCCAGCAGCTTAGTCAGGGGCGGGTACGAGCAGTACTTC.

CDR3 in DNA: TGCGCCAGCAGCCATTGGACTAGCGGCGACAATGAGCAGTTCTTC. Protein: CASSHWTSGDNEQFF. The V gene is TRBV5-1, the J gene TRBJ2-1; 10 nucleotides match TRBD2. Germline-derived CDR1 and CDR2 are SGHRS and YFSETQ. V was clipped by 4 bases and J by 5 bases; unmatched bases: 6. The length of the CDR3 is 15 residues.